This TCR beta chain was captured by sequencing in a study of monozygotic twins with inflammatory bowel disease. TCRdb reprocessed the 5' RACE reads, with one entry per CDR3 protein and no DNA. The sample totals roughly 200,000 distinct CDR3 sequences. The CDR3 is 14 amino acids. The germline gives CDR1 MDHEN, CDR2 SYDVKM. Collection of an approximately 2.6 ml blood sample took place per donor. The sequence derives from a human donor with ulcerative colitis or Crohn's disease, or a healthy co-twin of an affected twin (not recorded which). The chain links TRBV28 to TRBJ2-7; the D call of TRBD1 rests on TCRdb alone, since no DNA is present to check it. Sequencing used blood. The CDR3 spells CASSSGPLAYEQYF.